Described below is a single T cell receptor (beta chain) sequence and its context. Its specificity is not known. The data were obtained in a study of radiotherapy plus CTLA-4 blockade in lung cancer. Study in general: Among enrolled patients, less than 20% responded and 31% achieved disease control.

Per the germline V gene, CDR1 is SNHLY and CDR2 is FYNNEI. The CDR3 sequence is 16 residues long. The V and J ends lost 7 bases and 0 bases respectively, with 19 bases between them. The data were produced by immunoSEQ multiplex PCR, yet TCRdb's version contains in-frame clones alone and is incomplete. This sample carries 77,000 or so clones, roughly 80% of them seen once, and the ten largest clones take more than 7.5%. Study observations and caveats: Reports identified early blood T cell clone dynamics, with interferon-beta, as the best response predictor. Tumor-derived TCR clones expanded in blood after radiotherapy plus ipilimumab.

In chemo-refractory metastatic non-small-cell lung cancer, patients got ipilimumab CTLA-4 blockade together with focal radiation. V and J are TRBV2 and TRBJ2-7, with TRBD1 as a possible D gene (6 bases). The receptor comes from a human donor with non-small cell lung cancer whose response to radiotherapy plus ipilimumab could not be evaluated. The sequences come from peripheral blood, collected from a patient treated with radiotherapy plus ipilimumab. CDR3 amino acids: CASTEDSFLPSYEQYF. DNA for the CDR3: TGTGCCAGCACTGAGGACAGTTTTCTTCCCTCCTACGAGCAGTACTTC.